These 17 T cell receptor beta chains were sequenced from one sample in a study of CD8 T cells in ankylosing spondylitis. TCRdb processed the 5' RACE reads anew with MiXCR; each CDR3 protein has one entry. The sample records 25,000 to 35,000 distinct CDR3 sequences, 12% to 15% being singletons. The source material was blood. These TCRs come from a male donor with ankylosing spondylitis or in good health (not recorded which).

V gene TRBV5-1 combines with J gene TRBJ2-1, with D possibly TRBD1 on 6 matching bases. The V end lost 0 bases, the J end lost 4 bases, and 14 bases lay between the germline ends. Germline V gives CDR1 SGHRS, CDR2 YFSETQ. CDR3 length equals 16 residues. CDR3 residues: CASSLGAGQGYNEQFF. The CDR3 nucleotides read TGCGCCAGCAGCTTGGGTGCTGGGCAGGGGTACAATGAGCAGTTCTTC. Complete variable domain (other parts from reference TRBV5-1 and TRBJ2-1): KAGVTQTPRYLIKTRGQQVTLSCSPISGHRSVSWYQQTPGQGLQFLFEYFSETQRNKGNFPGRFSGRQFSNSRSEMNVSTLELGDSALYLCASSLGAGQGYNEQFFGPGTRLTVL.

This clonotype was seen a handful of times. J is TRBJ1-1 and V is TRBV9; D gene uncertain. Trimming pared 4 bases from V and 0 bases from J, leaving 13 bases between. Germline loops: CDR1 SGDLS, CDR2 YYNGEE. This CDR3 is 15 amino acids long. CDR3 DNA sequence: TGTGCCAGCAGCCCCGCGGCGCAGGTGAACACTGAAGCTTTCTTT. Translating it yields CASSPAAQVNTEAFF.

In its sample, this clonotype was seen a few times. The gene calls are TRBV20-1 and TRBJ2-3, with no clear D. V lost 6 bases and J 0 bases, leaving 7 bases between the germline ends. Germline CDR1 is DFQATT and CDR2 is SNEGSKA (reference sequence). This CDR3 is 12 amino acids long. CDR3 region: CSAPLSTDTQYF. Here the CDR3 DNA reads TGCAGTGCCCCCCTTAGCACAGATACGCAGTATTTT.

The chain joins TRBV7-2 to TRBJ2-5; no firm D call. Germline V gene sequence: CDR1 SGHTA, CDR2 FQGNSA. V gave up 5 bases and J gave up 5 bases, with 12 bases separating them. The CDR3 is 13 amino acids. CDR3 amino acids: CASSTFPWETQYF. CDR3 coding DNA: TGTGCCAGCAGCACCTTCCCATGGGAGACCCAGTACTTC.

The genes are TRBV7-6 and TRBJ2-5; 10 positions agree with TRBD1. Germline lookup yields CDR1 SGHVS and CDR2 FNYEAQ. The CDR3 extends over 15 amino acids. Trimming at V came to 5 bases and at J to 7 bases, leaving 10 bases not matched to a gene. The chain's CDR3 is CASSQDRGGLGTQYF. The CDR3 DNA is TGTGCCAGCAGCCAGGACAGGGGGGGCCTAGGGACCCAGTACTTC.

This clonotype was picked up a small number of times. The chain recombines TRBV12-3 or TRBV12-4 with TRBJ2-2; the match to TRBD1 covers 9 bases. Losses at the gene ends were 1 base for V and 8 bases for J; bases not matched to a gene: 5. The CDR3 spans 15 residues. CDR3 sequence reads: CASSLGTGATGELFF. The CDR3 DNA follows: TGTGCCAGCAGTTTAGGGACAGGGGCGACGGGGGAGCTGTTTTTT.

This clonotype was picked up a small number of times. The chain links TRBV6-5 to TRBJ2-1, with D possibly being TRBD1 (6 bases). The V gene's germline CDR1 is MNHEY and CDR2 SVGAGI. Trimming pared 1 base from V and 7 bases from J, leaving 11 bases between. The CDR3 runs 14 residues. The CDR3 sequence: CASSYLGAGNEQFF. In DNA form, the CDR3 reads TGTGCCAGCAGTTACTTGGGGGCCGGGAATGAGCAGTTCTTC.

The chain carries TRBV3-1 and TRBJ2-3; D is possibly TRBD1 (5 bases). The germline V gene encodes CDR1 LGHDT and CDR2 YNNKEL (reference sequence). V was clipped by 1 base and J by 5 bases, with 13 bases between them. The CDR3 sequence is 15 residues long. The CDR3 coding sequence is TGTGCCAGCAGCCAAGTGGGGCTAGTTGGAGATACGCAGTATTTT. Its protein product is CASSQVGLVGDTQYF.

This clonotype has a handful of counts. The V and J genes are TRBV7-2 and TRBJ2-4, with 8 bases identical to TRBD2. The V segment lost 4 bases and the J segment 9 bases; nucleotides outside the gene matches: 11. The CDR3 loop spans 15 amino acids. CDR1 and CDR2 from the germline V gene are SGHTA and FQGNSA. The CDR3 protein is CASSWSGGESGIQYF. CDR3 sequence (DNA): TGTGCCAGCAGCTGGTCGGGAGGGGAAAGTGGCATTCAGTACTTC. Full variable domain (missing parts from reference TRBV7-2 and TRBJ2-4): GAGVSQSPSNKVTEKGKDVELRCDPISGHTALYWYRQSLGQGLEFLIYFQGNSAPDKSGLPSDRFSAERTGGSVSTLTIQRTQQEDSAVYLCASSWSGGESGIQYFGAGTRLSVL.

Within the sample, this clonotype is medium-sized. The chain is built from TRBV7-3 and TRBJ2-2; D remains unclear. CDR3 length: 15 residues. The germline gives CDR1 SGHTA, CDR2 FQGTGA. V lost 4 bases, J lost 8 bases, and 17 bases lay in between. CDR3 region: CASSSRGYGPGELFF. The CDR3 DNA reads TGTGCCAGCAGCTCCCGTGGCTACGGTCCTGGGGAGCTGTTTTTT.

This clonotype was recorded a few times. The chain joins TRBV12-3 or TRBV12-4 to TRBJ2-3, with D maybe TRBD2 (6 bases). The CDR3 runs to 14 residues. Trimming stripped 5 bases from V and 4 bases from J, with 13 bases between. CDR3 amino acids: CASSPLRLADTQYF. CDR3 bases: TGTGCCAGCAGTCCCCTCCGACTAGCAGATACGCAGTATTTT.

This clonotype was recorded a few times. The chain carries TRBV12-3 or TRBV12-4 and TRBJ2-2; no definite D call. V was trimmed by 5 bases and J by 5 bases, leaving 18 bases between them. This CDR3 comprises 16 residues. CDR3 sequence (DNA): TGTGCCAGCAGTCCCCGATCCTTTCTGCGGACCGGGGAGCTGTTTTTT. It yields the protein CASSPRSFLRTGELFF.

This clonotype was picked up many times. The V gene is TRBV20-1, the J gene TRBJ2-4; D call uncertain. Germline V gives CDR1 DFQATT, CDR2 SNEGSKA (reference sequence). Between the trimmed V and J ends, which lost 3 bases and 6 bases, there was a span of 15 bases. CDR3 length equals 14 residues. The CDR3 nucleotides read TGCAGTGCTAGTGGGCCCTCGCCGGGAAACATTCAGTACTTC. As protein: CSASGPSPGNIQYF.

The chain's CDR3 is CASSMTGGGTDTQYF. The CDR3 DNA is TGTGCCAGCAGCATGACAGGAGGGGGCACAGATACGCAGTATTTT. V gene TRBV7-9 combines with J gene TRBJ2-3; tentatively, D is TRBD1 or TRBD2 (6 bases each). The CDR3 runs 15 residues. Germline CDR1 is SEHNR and CDR2 is FQNEAQ (reference sequence). Trimming left V 5 bases short and J 1 base short, with 13 bases between.

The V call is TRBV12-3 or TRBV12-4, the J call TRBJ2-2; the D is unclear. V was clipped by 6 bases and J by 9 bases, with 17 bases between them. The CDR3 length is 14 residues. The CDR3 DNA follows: TGTGCCAGCAGCGACCGGCCGTGGGGTCGGGAGCTGTTTTTT. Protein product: CASSDRPWGRELFF.

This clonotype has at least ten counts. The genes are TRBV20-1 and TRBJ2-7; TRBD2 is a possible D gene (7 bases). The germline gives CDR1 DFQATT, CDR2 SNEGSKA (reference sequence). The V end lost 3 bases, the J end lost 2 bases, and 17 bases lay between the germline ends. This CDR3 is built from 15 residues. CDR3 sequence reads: CSARTSGTPTYEQYF. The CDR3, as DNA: TGCAGTGCTAGGACGAGCGGGACACCGACCTACGAGCAGTACTTC.

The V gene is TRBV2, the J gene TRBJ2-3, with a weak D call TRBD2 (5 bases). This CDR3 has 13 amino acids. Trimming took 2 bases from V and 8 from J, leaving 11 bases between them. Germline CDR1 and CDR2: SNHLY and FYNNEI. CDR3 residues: CASSERNEGTQYF. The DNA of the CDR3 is TGTGCCAGCAGTGAAAGAAACGAGGGTACGCAGTATTTT.